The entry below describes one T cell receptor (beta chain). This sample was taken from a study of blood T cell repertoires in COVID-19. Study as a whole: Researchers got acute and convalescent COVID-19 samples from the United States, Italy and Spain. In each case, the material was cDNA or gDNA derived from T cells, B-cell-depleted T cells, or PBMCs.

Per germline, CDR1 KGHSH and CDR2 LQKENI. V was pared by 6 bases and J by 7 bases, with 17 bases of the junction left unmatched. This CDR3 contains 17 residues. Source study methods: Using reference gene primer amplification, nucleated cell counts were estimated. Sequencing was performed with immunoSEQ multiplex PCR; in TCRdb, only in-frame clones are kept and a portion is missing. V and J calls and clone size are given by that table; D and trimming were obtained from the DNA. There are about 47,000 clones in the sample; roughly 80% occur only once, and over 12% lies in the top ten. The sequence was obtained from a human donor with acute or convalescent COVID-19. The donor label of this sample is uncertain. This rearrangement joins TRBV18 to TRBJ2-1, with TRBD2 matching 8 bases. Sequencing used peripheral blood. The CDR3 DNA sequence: TGTGCCAGCTCCCTAAATGTAGCGGGAAACAATGGGAATGAGCAGTTCTTC. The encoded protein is CASSLNVAGNNGNEQFF.